This T cell receptor beta chain comes out of a study of blood T cell repertoires in COVID-19. Study-level information: COVID-19 samples, acute and convalescent, were from the United States, Italy and Spain. Sources were T cells, B-cell-depleted T cells, or PBMCs; the material itself was cDNA or gDNA.

This clone was observed once. Method: immunoSEQ multiplex PCR; TCRdb's copy keeps in-frame clones and lacks some. This table has almost 55,000 clones, over 75% appearing once. The germline gives CDR1 KGHDR, CDR2 SFDVKD. Trimming took 5 bases from V and 2 from J, leaving 17 bases between them. This CDR3 contains 17 residues. V and J are TRBV24-1 and TRBJ2-2; TRBD2 might be the D (5 bases). This sequence was found in a human donor in a cohort sampled during active COVID-19. Material for sequencing was peripheral blood. CDR3 DNA sequence: TGTGCCACCAGTGGCGAGGCGGGTAATCAAAACACCGGGGAGCTGTTTTTT. Translated: CATSGEAGNQNTGELFF.